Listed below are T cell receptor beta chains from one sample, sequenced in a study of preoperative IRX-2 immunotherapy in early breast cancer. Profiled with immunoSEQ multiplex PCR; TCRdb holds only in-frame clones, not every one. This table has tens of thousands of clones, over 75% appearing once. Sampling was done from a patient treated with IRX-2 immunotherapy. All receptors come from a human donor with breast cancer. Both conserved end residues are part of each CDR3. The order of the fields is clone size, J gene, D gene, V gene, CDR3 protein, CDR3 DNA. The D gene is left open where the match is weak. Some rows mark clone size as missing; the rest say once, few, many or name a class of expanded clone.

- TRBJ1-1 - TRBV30 CAWRTSWGADTEAFF TGTGCCTGGAGGACGTCTTGGGGGGCCGACACTGAAGCTTTCTTT
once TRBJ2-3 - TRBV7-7 CASSLALGGFTDTQYF TGTGCCAGCAGCTTAGCGCTCGGCGGCTTCACAGATACGCAGTATTTT
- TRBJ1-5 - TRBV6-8 CASSYEGRQPQHF TGTGCCAGCAGTTACGAGGGGCGTCAGCCCCAGCATTTT
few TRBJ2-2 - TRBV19 CASSALARTGELFF TGTGCCAGTAGTGCCCTCGCCAGGACCGGGGAGCTGTTTTTT
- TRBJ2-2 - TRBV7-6 CASSSLATANTGELFF TGTGCCAGCAGCTCCTTGGCGACAGCTAACACCGGGGAGCTGTTTTTT
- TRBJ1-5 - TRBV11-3 CASSQVISWGDRKPQHF TGTGCCAGCAGCCAAGTGATTTCTTGGGGGGACCGAAAGCCCCAGCATTTT
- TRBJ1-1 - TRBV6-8 CASRSSSQVEAFF TGTGCCAGCAGGAGCTCCAGCCAGGTTGAAGCTTTCTTT
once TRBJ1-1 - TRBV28 CASSPLGVNRAFF TGTGCCAGCAGTCCCTTGGGAGTGAACCGAGCTTTCTTT
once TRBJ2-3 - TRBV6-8 CASSGRNTDTQYF TGTGCCAGCAGTGGACGGAACACAGATACGCAGTATTTT
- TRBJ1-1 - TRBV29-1 CSVEDSYTEAFF TGCAGCGTTGAAGACAGTTACACTGAAGCTTTCTTT
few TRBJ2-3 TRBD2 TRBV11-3 CASSPGVPRGVSSTDTQYF TGTGCCAGCAGCCCGGGGGTTCCCCGGGGGGTCTCGTCGACAGATACGCAGTATTTT
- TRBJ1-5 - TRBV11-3 CASSLVSINQPQHF TGTGCCAGCAGCTTAGTATCCATCAATCAGCCCCAGCATTTT
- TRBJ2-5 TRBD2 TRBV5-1 CASSLRLAGDGAQYF TGCGCCAGCAGCTTGAGACTAGCGGGAGATGGGGCCCAGTACTTC
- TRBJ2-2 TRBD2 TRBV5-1 CASRPPGLAGAGTGELFF TGCGCCAGCAGACCTCCGGGACTAGCGGGAGCTGGAACCGGGGAGCTGTTTTTT
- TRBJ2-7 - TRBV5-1 CASSLVADSTPYEQYF TGCGCCAGCAGCTTGGTCGCCGACAGTACCCCCTACGAGCAGTACTTC
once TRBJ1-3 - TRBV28 CASSSEGEGNTIYF TGTGCCAGCAGTAGTGAGGGGGAAGGAAACACCATATATTTT
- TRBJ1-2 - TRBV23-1 CASSFSGGYGYTF TGCGCCAGCAGCTTTTCCGGGGGCTATGGCTACACCTTC
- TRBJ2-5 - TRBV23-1 CASSQVGSRPARTQYF TGCGCCAGCAGCCAAGTCGGTAGCCGTCCCGCCCGCACCCAGTACTTC
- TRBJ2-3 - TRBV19 CASSLQGTPDTQYF TGTGCCAGTAGTCTACAGGGTACCCCAGATACGCAGTATTTT
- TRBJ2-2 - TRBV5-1 CASSPDRSPNTGELFF TGCGCCAGCAGCCCGGACAGATCCCCGAACACCGGGGAGCTGTTTTTT
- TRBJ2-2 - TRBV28 CATTRQARTGELFF TGTGCCACAACCAGACAGGCCCGGACCGGGGAGCTGTTTTTT
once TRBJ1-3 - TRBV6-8 CASGLPAVSGNTIYF TGTGCCAGCGGCCTTCCCGCTGTTTCTGGAAACACCATATATTTT
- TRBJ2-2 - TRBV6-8 CASSSQLISNTGELFF TGTGCCAGCAGCTCCCAATTGATTTCGAACACCGGGGAGCTGTTTTTT
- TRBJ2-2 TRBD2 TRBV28 CASSSQAGKGTGELFF TGTGCCAGCAGTTCACAAGCGGGGAAGGGGACCGGGGAGCTGTTTTTT
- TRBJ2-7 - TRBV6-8 CASSYRGRRSYEQYF TGTGCCAGCAGTTACCGAGGGCGGCGCTCCTACGAGCAGTACTTC
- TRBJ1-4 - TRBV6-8 CASSYVNEKLFF TGTGCCAGCAGTTACGTTAATGAAAAACTGTTTTTT
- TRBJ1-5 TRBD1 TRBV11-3 CASNKDRAVQPQHF TGTGCCAGCAACAAGGACAGGGCGGTTCAGCCCCAGCATTTT
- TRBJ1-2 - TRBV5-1 CASSLGQGDYGYTF TGCGCCAGCAGCTTGGGTCAGGGAGACTATGGCTACACCTTC
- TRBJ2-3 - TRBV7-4 CASSLGSRGTQYF TGTGCCAGCAGCTTAGGGTCTCGCGGTACGCAGTATTTT
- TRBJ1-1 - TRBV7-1 CASSPRMNTEAFF TGTGCTAGCAGCCCTAGGATGAACACTGAAGCTTTCTTT
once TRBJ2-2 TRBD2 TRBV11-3 CASSFSGKNTGELFF TGTGCCAGCAGCTTTAGCGGGAAAAACACCGGGGAGCTGTTTTTT
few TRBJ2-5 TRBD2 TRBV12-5 CASGFDPAGGIRLETQYF TGTGCTAGTGGTTTTGACCCGGCGGGGGGGATTAGACTGGAGACCCAGTACTTC
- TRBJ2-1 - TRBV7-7 CASSLGGGGLYNEQFF TGTGCCAGCAGCTTAGGGGGAGGGGGCTTGTACAATGAGCAGTTCTTC
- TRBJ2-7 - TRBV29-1 CSVRSAGQSVYEQYF TGCAGCGTCCGATCGGCTGGACAGTCAGTCTACGAGCAGTACTTC
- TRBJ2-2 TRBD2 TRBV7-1 CASRPRGGTGELFF TGTGCCAGCAGACCCCGGGGAGGGACCGGGGAGCTGTTTTTT
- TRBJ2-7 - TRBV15 CATSRDRGTYEQYF TGTGCCACCAGCAGAGATCGGGGGACCTACGAGCAGTACTTC
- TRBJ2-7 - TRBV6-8 CASSYSGFYEQYF TGTGCCAGCAGTTACTCAGGGTTCTACGAGCAGTACTTC
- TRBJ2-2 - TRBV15 CATSRDRNRNTGELFF TGTGCCACCAGCAGAGATAGGAACAGAAACACCGGGGAGCTGTTTTTT
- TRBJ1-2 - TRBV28 CASSLTTLPGYTF TGTGCCAGCAGCCTCACCACTCTCCCGGGCTACACCTTC
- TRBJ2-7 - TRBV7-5 CASSLSSRGAYEQYF TGTGCCAGCAGCTTGTCGAGCAGGGGGGCCTACGAGCAGTACTTC
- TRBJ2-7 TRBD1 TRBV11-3 CASSLREQGPQEQYF TGTGCCAGCAGCTTACGGGAACAGGGGCCCCAAGAGCAGTACTTC
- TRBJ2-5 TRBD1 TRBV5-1 CASSLAVGQGLKTQYF TGCGCCAGCAGCTTGGCCGTGGGACAGGGTTTAAAGACCCAGTACTTC